This section outlines one T cell receptor beta chain sequence together with its context. The CDR3 has 16 residues. Germline V gives CDR1 SGHTA, CDR2 FQGNSA. V was pared by 2 bases and J by 2 bases, with 7 bases of the junction left unmatched. The sample is drawn from a study of technical replicates of blood from several donors. Profiling relied on immunoSEQ multiplex PCR, and the TCRdb table lists in-frame clones only, not all of them. The table shows 64,000 or so clones, with approximately 97% occurring only once. The clonotype was recovered from a human donor in good health. The rearrangement uses TRBV7-2 and TRBJ2-7, with 9 bases fitting TRBD2. The sequencing input was T cells isolated from PBMCs. CDR3 coding DNA: TGTGCCAGCAGCTTAAGCAGCGGGAGGAAGACCTACGAGCAGTACTTC. Protein sequence: CASSLSSGRKTYEQYF.